These 24 T cell receptor beta chains share one sample of origin, sequenced in a study of cytotoxic CD8 clonotypes in ibrutinib-treated CLL. Some clones are missing from TCRdb's copy, which holds only in-frame ones; the method was immunoSEQ multiplex PCR. The table has 45,000 or so clones, more than 60% seen once. The material sequenced was PBMCs, taken after 12 months of ibrutinib treatment. These receptors were taken from a human donor with chronic lymphocytic leukemia.

The gene calls are TRBV28 and TRBJ2-5; possible D gene TRBD1, 6 bases. Germline CDR1 reads MDHEN; CDR2 reads SYDVKM. The germline V and J ends were trimmed by 5 bases and 5 bases, with 21 bases remaining between them. The CDR3 contains 16 residues. DNA for the CDR3: TGTGCCAGCAGTCCCAGTAGAGGGGGTGGGGTGGAGACCCAGTACTTC. Translated: CASSPSRGGGVETQYF.

The chain has TRBV28 and TRBJ2-3; D gene uncertain. The CDR3 covers 11 residues. The germline V gene encodes CDR1 MDHEN and CDR2 SYDVKM. The ends were cut back, 3 bases at V and 4 bases at J, with 2 bases in the middle. CDR3 in amino acids: CASSLADTQYF. The CDR3 nucleotides are TGTGCCAGCAGTTTGGCAGATACGCAGTATTTT.

This chain uses TRBV19 with TRBJ1-5, with D maybe TRBD1 (5 bases). Germline V CDR1 and CDR2: LNHDA, SQIVND (reference sequence). The V end was cut by 5 bases, the J end by 2 bases, with 10 bases between. The CDR3 runs to 14 residues. The CDR3: CASSLGTGNQPQHF. CDR3 DNA: TGTGCCAGTAGTCTAGGGACGGGCAATCAGCCCCAGCATTTT.

This chain connects TRBV7-3 to TRBJ2-1; perhaps TRBD2 as D (5 bases). The CDR3 is 14 residues long. The V and J ends lost 8 bases and 1 base respectively, with 12 bases between them. Germline CDR1 reads SGHTA; CDR2 reads FQGTGA. CDR3 DNA: TGTGCCAGCGCCCGGTCGGGGTCCTACAATGAGCAGTTCTTC. This gives the protein CASARSGSYNEQFF.

The chain employs TRBV19 and TRBJ2-2; TRBD1 might be the D (6 bases). CDR1 is LNHDA and CDR2 is SQIVND in the germline V gene (reference sequence). V was cut by 6 bases and J by 5 bases, with 10 bases left in between. CDR3 length: 13 amino acids. CDR3 nucleotide sequence: TGTGCCAGTAGCCACAGGGTTACCGGGGAGCTGTTTTTT. It codes for CASSHRVTGELFF.

This clone turned up a few times. V usage is TRBV19 and J usage is TRBJ2-7; possible D gene TRBD1, 6 bases. Germline-derived CDR1 and CDR2 are LNHDA and SQIVND (reference sequence). Trimming cost V 6 bases and J 3 bases, with 15 bases left between them. This CDR3 contains 14 residues. The CDR3 sequence is CASRPSGTHYEQYF. In DNA form, the CDR3 reads TGTGCCAGTAGGCCATCCGGGACACACTACGAGCAGTACTTC.

The CDR3 here is CASSPAGGPNEQYF. The CDR3 coding sequence is TGTGCCAGCTCACCAGCGGGAGGGCCAAACGAGCAGTACTTC. The chain joins TRBV18 to TRBJ2-7, with 9 bases fitting TRBD2. This CDR3 spans 14 amino acids. With 2 bases clipped from V and 5 bases from J, the junction kept 4 bases outside the gene matches. The germline gives CDR1 KGHSH, CDR2 LQKENI.

This clone was seen once. This chain connects TRBV19 to TRBJ1-4, with 9 bases identical to TRBD1. Per germline, CDR1 LNHDA and CDR2 SQIVND (reference sequence). V trimming: 7 bases; J trimming: 5 bases; junction bases outside the gene matches: 8. This CDR3 region has 15 residues. Here the CDR3 reads CASTRAGTGNEKLFF. Written as DNA, the CDR3 is TGTGCCAGTACCCGTGCCGGGACAGGGAATGAAAAACTGTTTTTT. The variable domain in full, with the rest retrieved from reference TRBV19 and TRBJ1-4, is DGGITQSPKYLFRKEGQNVTLSCEQNLNHDAMYWYRQDPGQGLRLIYYSQIVNDFQKGDIAEGYSVSREKKESFPLTVTSAQKNPTAFYLCASTRAGTGNEKLFFGSGTQLSVL.

This clone was counted once. The chain carries TRBV16 and TRBJ1-1; no reliable D call. The CDR3 loop spans 13 amino acids. CDR1 is KGHSY, CDR2 FQNENV, per germline. The V end lost 4 bases, the J end lost 1 base, and 7 bases lay between the germline ends. The CDR3: CASSPTRNTEAFF. CDR3 DNA: TGTGCCAGCAGCCCCACAAGGAACACTGAAGCTTTCTTT.

This chain links TRBV12-5 with TRBJ2-5; D unclear. CDR3 length: 13 amino acids. Trimming cost V 0 bases and J 5 bases, with 7 bases left between them. Germline V gene lookup returns CDR1 LGHNT and CDR2 FRNRAP. Here the CDR3 DNA reads TGTGCTAGTGGTTTGGTAGGAAGGGAGACCCAGTACTTC. Its protein is CASGLVGRETQYF.

This clone was detected only once. The genes are TRBV28 and TRBJ1-5; TRBD1 matches at 8 bases. Germline V gives CDR1 MDHEN, CDR2 SYDVKM. V trimming: 5 bases; J trimming: 4 bases; junction bases outside the gene matches: 7. CDR3 length: 15 amino acids. The DNA of the CDR3 is TGTGCCAGCAGTCCCGGACAGGGAGGGAATCAGCCCCAGCATTTT. It is translated as CASSPGQGGNQPQHF.

The chain joins TRBV5-4 to TRBJ1-2; D perhaps matches TRBD1 (5 bases). CDR1 and CDR2 from the germline V gene are SGHNT and YYREEE (reference sequence). The ends were cut back, 4 bases at V and 6 bases at J, with 13 bases in the middle. The CDR3 length is 13 residues. CDR3 bases: TGTGCCAGCAGCCCCTCCCCAGGGCATGGCTACACCTTC. This codes for CASSPSPGHGYTF. The full variable domain, rest sourced from reference TRBV5-4 and TRBJ1-2, is ETGVTQSPTHLIKTRGQQVTLRCSSQSGHNTVSWYQQALGQGPQFIFQYYREEENGRGNFPPRFSGLQFPNYSSELNVNALELDDSALYLCASSPSPGHGYTFGSGTRLTVV.

This sequence joins TRBV30 and TRBJ2-7, with a tentative D call TRBD1 (5 bases). Per germline, CDR1 GTSNPN and CDR2 SVGIG (reference sequence). The CDR3 contains 14 residues. V lost 5 bases, J lost 4 bases, and 18 bases lay in between. The CDR3 DNA sequence: TGTGCCTGGGTGCGTTTAGGGGCAATATACGAGCAGTACTTC. This codes for CAWVRLGAIYEQYF.

The chain uses TRBV6-5 and TRBJ1-1; no clear D. This CDR3 spans 14 amino acids. The germline gives CDR1 MNHEY, CDR2 SVGAGI. V lost 0 bases to trimming and J lost 1 base, with 6 bases between them. Here the CDR3 DNA reads TGTGCCAGCAGTTACTCGGAAGGGAACACTGAAGCTTTCTTT. This sequence encodes CASSYSEGNTEAFF.

This chain links TRBV19 with TRBJ1-2; 12 bases line up with TRBD1. This CDR3 contains 17 residues. The trim removed 5 bases at V and 8 bases at J, leaving 15 bases unmatched. Germline CDR1 reads LNHDA; CDR2 reads SQIVND (reference sequence). As DNA, the CDR3 is TGTGCCAGTAGTGTACCGGGACAGGGGGCTTCAAGTGGAGGCTACACCTTC. Its translation is CASSVPGQGASSGGYTF.

The chain links TRBV6-4 to TRBJ2-3; maybe TRBD1 (5 bases). In germline, CDR1 is MRHNA, CDR2 SNTAGT. This CDR3 contains 15 residues. Deletions cut 4 bases from V and 2 bases from J, with 13 bases between. CDR3 region: CASSADSTPTDTQYF. CDR3 bases: TGTGCCAGCAGTGCTGACAGTACCCCCACAGATACGCAGTATTTT.

This chain links TRBV11-2 with TRBJ2-1; possibly TRBD2 for D (6 bases). With 3 bases removed from V and 4 bases from J, the gap between germline ends came to 13 bases. The CDR3 is 15 amino acids. Germline loops: CDR1 SGHAT, CDR2 FQNNGV. The CDR3 DNA follows: TGTGCCAGCAGCTTGGAGGGACGAGTGTACAATGAGCAGTTCTTC. Its translation is CASSLEGRVYNEQFF.

The chain recombines TRBV7-9 with TRBJ2-5; D is possibly TRBD1 or TRBD2 (5 bases each). The length of the CDR3 is 15 residues. Germline assignment: CDR1 SEHNR and CDR2 FQNEAQ (reference sequence). Trimming removed 5 bases from V and 2 bases from J, with 15 bases in between. The CDR3 spells CASSESGTYQETQYF. The CDR3 coding sequence is TGTGCCAGCAGCGAATCCGGGACGTATCAAGAGACCCAGTACTTC.

There are a few counts of this clone. The chain has TRBV6-6 and TRBJ2-3; D call uncertain. The CDR3 loop spans 12 amino acids. Germline V gene data show CDR1 as MNHNY and CDR2 as SVGAGI (reference sequence). V was clipped by 5 bases and J by 2 bases, with 5 bases between them. In nucleotides, the CDR3 is TGTGCCAGCAGTAAAGACACAGATACGCAGTATTTT. It translates to CASSKDTDTQYF.

This clone was picked up one time. V and J are TRBV7-2 and TRBJ2-1; 9 nucleotides agree with TRBD2. The CDR3 runs 17 residues. V dropped 0 bases and J dropped 2; count of bases not matched to a gene: 5. Germline V gene data show CDR1 as SGHTA and CDR2 as FQGNSA. The CDR3 here is CASSLAGAGGTYNEQFF. The CDR3 bases are TGTGCCAGCAGCTTAGCGGGAGCGGGAGGTACCTACAATGAGCAGTTCTTC.

The V call is TRBV6-6, the J call TRBJ2-2; D uncertain. Trimming stripped 7 bases from V and 5 bases from J, with 20 bases between. The length of the CDR3 is 16 residues. Germline CDR1 reads MNHNY; CDR2 reads SVGAGI (reference sequence). As DNA, the CDR3 is TGTGCCAGCAAGGTCGGGTCAATACGTTTTACCGGGGAGCTGTTTTTT. Translation gives CASKVGSIRFTGELFF.

The rearrangement links TRBV7-8 to TRBJ2-1; possibly TRBD1 or TRBD2 for D (6 bases each). Germline lookup yields CDR1 SGHVS and CDR2 FQNEAQ. Trimming removed 1 base from V and 7 bases from J, with 14 bases in between. The CDR3 spans 15 residues. The CDR3 DNA reads as TGTGCCAGCAGCTTAGGTAGGGGGGCGGGAAATGAGCAGTTCTTC. It translates to CASSLGRGAGNEQFF.

This clone was seen more than once but under ten times. The chain links TRBV13 to TRBJ2-7; D is undetermined. V lost 0 bases and J 4 bases, leaving 7 bases between the germline ends. CDR1 and CDR2 (germline): PRHDT, FYEKMQ (reference sequence). The CDR3 consists of 13 residues. The CDR3 region is CASSLGARYEQYF. CDR3 sequence (DNA): TGTGCCAGCAGCTTAGGGGCGCGATACGAGCAGTACTTC.

The gene calls are TRBV6-5 and TRBJ1-1, with TRBD1 matching 8 bases. This CDR3 spans 15 amino acids. V was clipped by 8 bases and J by 0 bases; unmatched bases: 8. The germline gives CDR1 MNHEY, CDR2 SVGAGI. CDR3 coding DNA: TGTGCCAGCCGGACAGGGCAACGTATGAACACTGAAGCTTTCTTT. Translated: CASRTGQRMNTEAFF.